Sequencing of this T cell receptor beta chain was carried out in a study of cytomegalovirus exposure and HLA in healthy donors. The PCR contained 60 Vbeta and 13 Jbeta primers. Data came from immunoSEQ multiplex PCR; TCRdb stores just in-frame clones and leaves some out. Counted here are 100,000 to 150,000 clones, 75% to 85% occurring once; the ten biggest clones make up roughly 2.5%. V lost 0 bases and J lost 5, with 12 bases in between. This CDR3 comprises 14 residues. The germline gives CDR1 SGHRS, CDR2 YFSETQ. What was sequenced was PBMCs. The rearrangement links TRBV5-1 to TRBJ2-7, with a possible D match to TRBD1 (6 bases). The TCR sequence derives from a young man in good health and CMV-seronegative. The CDR3 is CASSLGQVEDEQYF. The CDR3 DNA reads as TGCGCCAGCAGCTTGGGACAGGTGGAGGACGAGCAGTACTTC.